Below are 29 T cell receptor beta chains sequenced from a single sample in a study of T cell responses to AZD1222 COVID-19 vaccine. The assay was immunoSEQ multiplex PCR, and TCRdb's table has in-frame clones only and misses some. The sample has roughly 130,000 clones, 88% seen once. The sequences come from peripheral blood, collected on day 0 of MenACWY control vaccination. The receptors stem from an adult in good health.

V and J are TRBV12-3 or TRBV12-4 and TRBJ1-1; D is unclear. There are 11 residues in the CDR3. V was pared by 4 bases and J by 4 bases, with 4 bases between. The CDR3 DNA reads as TGTGCCAGCAGTTATAGCACTGAAGCTTTCTTT. This translates into CASSYSTEAFF.

The chain recombines TRBV19 with TRBJ1-2; D remains unclear. Germline V CDR1 and CDR2: LNHDA, SQIVND (reference sequence). V dropped 8 bases and J dropped 0 bases, with 10 bases sitting between them. This CDR3 has 13 amino acids. The CDR3 coding sequence is TGTGCCAGTTCACGGGCAGCTAACTATGGCTACACCTTC. This codes for CASSRAANYGYTF. Full variable domain (missing parts from reference TRBV19 and TRBJ1-2): DGGITQSPKYLFRKEGQNVTLSCEQNLNHDAMYWYRQDPGQGLRLIYYSQIVNDFQKGDIAEGYSVSREKKESFPLTVTSAQKNPTAFYLCASSRAANYGYTFGSGTRLTVV.

The chain carries TRBV28 and TRBJ1-2; 7 nucleotides align to TRBD1. The CDR3 length is 15 residues. Per the germline V gene, CDR1 is MDHEN and CDR2 is SYDVKM. Unmatched junction bases numbered 10, after V lost 5 bases and J lost 4 bases. This CDR3 reads CASSILGTAVYGYTF. CDR3 in DNA: TGTGCCAGCAGTATCCTCGGGACAGCGGTCTATGGCTACACCTTC.

The genes are TRBV7-2 and TRBJ1-5; weak D call: TRBD1 (6 bases). The CDR3 covers 15 residues. Germline CDR1 and CDR2: SGHTA and FQGNSA. Trimming removed 5 bases at V and 4 bases at J, with 15 bases between. CDR3 loop: CASSKGGQGNQPQHF. For the CDR3, the DNA is TGTGCCAGCAGCAAGGGGGGGCAGGGAAATCAGCCCCAGCATTTT. Together with reference TRBV7-2 and TRBJ1-5, the CDR3 gives the full variable domain: GAGVSQSPSNKVTEKGKDVELRCDPISGHTALYWYRQSLGQGLEFLIYFQGNSAPDKSGLPSDRFSAERTGGSVSTLTIQRTQQEDSAVYLCASSKGGQGNQPQHFGDGTRLSIL.

The chain's CDR3 is CASSFSRDHGYTF. The CDR3 DNA is TGTGCCAGCAGCTTTTCCCGGGATCATGGCTACACCTTC. V is TRBV5-4 and J is TRBJ1-2; D uncertain. Deletions cut 2 bases from V and 6 bases from J, with 11 bases between. CDR1 SGHNT and CDR2 YYREEE come from the germline V gene (reference sequence). This CDR3 has 13 amino acids.

The V and J genes are TRBV18 and TRBJ1-3; maybe TRBD1 (5 bases). Germline V gives CDR1 KGHSH, CDR2 LQKENI. Deletions cut 6 bases from V and 4 bases from J, with 13 bases between. The CDR3 totals 14 residues. This chain's CDR3 is CASSSGTEGNTIYF. The CDR3 DNA reads TGTGCCAGCTCCTCCGGGACGGAAGGAAACACCATATATTTT.

This chain connects TRBV3-1 (or the pseudogene TRBV3-2) to TRBJ1-2; unclear D gene. The CDR3 totals 14 residues. Germline CDR1 and CDR2: LGHDT and YNNKEL (reference sequence). Trimming cost V 1 base and J 6 bases, with 12 bases left between them. The CDR3 is CASSQGTTTDGYTF. CDR3 bases: TGTGCCAGCAGCCAAGGGACGACAACGGATGGCTACACCTTC.

The V call is TRBV6-5, the J call TRBJ2-1; weak D call: TRBD2 (5 bases). The V gene's germline CDR1 is MNHEY and CDR2 SVGAGI. The ends were cut back, 3 bases at V and 3 bases at J, with 12 bases in the middle. This CDR3 spans 15 amino acids. CDR3 loop: CASSYRRSDYNEQFF. CDR3 in DNA: TGTGCCAGCAGTTATAGGCGTAGCGACTACAATGAGCAGTTCTTC.

The V gene is TRBV4-1, the J gene TRBJ1-3, with D possibly being TRBD1 (6 bases). Deletions cut 5 bases from V and 4 bases from J, with 15 bases between. There are 15 residues in the CDR3. Germline-derived CDR1 and CDR2 are MGHRA and YSYEKL. CDR3 in amino acids: CASSTGPGDGNTIYF. The CDR3 DNA follows: TGCGCCAGCAGCACAGGGCCAGGGGACGGAAACACCATATATTTT.

In the case of this clone: In this CDR3 the conserved last residue, phenylalanine or tryptophan, is missing, so a read error is likely. The DNA is omitted, as the CDR3 cannot be located on it reliably, and the CDR3 follows TCRdb's listing. The V and J genes are TRBV11-2 and TRBJ2-7; the D call in the table, TRBD1, was not verified against the DNA. Including both end residues, the CDR3 is 11 amino acids long. CDR1 SGHAT and CDR2 FQNNGV come from the germline V gene. The CDR3 protein is CASSSSGTGHL.

The chain uses TRBV7-8 and TRBJ1-3, with unresolved D. Per germline, CDR1 SGHVS and CDR2 FQNEAQ. This CDR3 comprises 13 residues. The ends were cut back, 4 bases at V and 2 bases at J, with 6 bases in the middle. CDR3 loop: CASSYGPGNTIYF. The CDR3, as DNA: TGTGCCAGCAGCTACGGACCTGGAAACACCATATATTTT.

The V gene is TRBV19, the J gene TRBJ1-4, with D tentatively TRBD1 (5 bases). The CDR3 runs to 15 residues. V was trimmed by 7 bases and J by 0 bases, leaving 12 bases between them. Germline CDR1 reads LNHDA; CDR2 reads SQIVND (reference sequence). Here the CDR3 DNA reads TGTGCCAGTACCTACGACAGTGCAACTAATGAAAAACTGTTTTTT. This sequence encodes CASTYDSATNEKLFF.

The V and J genes are TRBV7-9 and TRBJ1-4; TRBD1 aligns across 9 bases. CDR1 is SEHNR, CDR2 FQNEAQ, per germline (reference sequence). The length of the CDR3 is 15 residues. The junction had 4 bases not matched to a gene; V was cut back by 5 bases and J by 3 bases. For the CDR3, the DNA is TGTGCCAGCAGCCCCGGGACAGGGCCTAATGAAAAACTGTTTTTT. Encoded protein: CASSPGTGPNEKLFF.

This clone was picked up a small number of times. The chain uses TRBV5-6 and TRBJ2-7; a weak D match, TRBD2 (5 bases). V shed 3 bases and J shed 1 base, with 11 bases lying between them. Germline-derived CDR1 and CDR2 are SGHDT and YYEEEE. This CDR3 comprises 14 residues. CDR3 nucleotides: TGTGCCAGCAGCTCTTTACTAGGGTCCTACGAGCAGTACTTC. Its protein is CASSSLLGSYEQYF.

The rearrangement uses TRBV28 and TRBJ1-1; D possibly corresponds to TRBD1 (5 bases). Trimming stripped 5 bases from V and 3 bases from J, with 16 bases between. In germline, CDR1 is MDHEN, CDR2 SYDVKM. The CDR3 length is 15 residues. DNA for the CDR3: TGTGCCAGCAGTATTCCCAGGGATATGGACACTGAAGCTTTCTTT. It is translated as CASSIPRDMDTEAFF.

The chain recombines TRBV28 with TRBJ2-7; D is unresolved. The CDR3 has 12 amino acids. V was cut by 6 bases and J by 5 bases, with 11 bases left in between. Germline V gene sequence: CDR1 MDHEN, CDR2 SYDVKM. In nucleotides, the CDR3 is TGTGCCAGCAGGCGGACGGTCCACGAGCAGTACTTC. This gives the protein CASRRTVHEQYF.

The chain couples TRBV6-6 to TRBJ1-5; 8 bases agree with TRBD1. J was trimmed by 9 bases and V by 6 bases; bases with no gene match: 10. Germline CDR1 and CDR2: MNHNY and SVGAGI (reference sequence). The CDR3 sequence is 14 residues long. For the CDR3, the DNA is TGTGCCAGCAGCAGATTTACAGGGGGGGGGCCCCAGCATTTT. Translated: CASSRFTGGGPQHF.

The chain employs TRBV27 and TRBJ1-1, with TRBD1 matching 9 bases. The CDR3 has 16 amino acids. Trimming took 5 bases from V and 0 from J; bases not matched to a gene: 7. Per the germline V gene, CDR1 is MNHEY and CDR2 is SMNVEV (reference sequence). CDR3: CASSPYRGPVNTEAFF. The CDR3 nucleotides are TGTGCCAGCAGTCCTTACAGGGGGCCAGTGAACACTGAAGCTTTCTTT.

The chain is built from TRBV24-1 and TRBJ1-2; D perhaps matches TRBD1 (5 bases). Trimming took off 4 bases at V and 8 bases at J, with 13 bases between the two ends. Germline lookup yields CDR1 KGHDR and CDR2 SFDVKD. The CDR3 has 13 amino acids. CDR3 loop: CATSEGTNGGYTF. Written as DNA, the CDR3 is TGTGCCACCAGTGAAGGGACGAACGGCGGCTACACCTTC.

V is TRBV7-9 and J is TRBJ1-4, with D possibly being TRBD1 (6 bases). The CDR3 runs to 15 residues. Trimming shortened V by 10 bases and J by 7 bases, and 22 bases separated the two germline ends. The germline CDR1 and CDR2 sequences are SEHNR and FQNEAQ (reference sequence). This CDR3 reads CATESEQGNSEKLFF. CDR3 bases: TGTGCCACCGAGAGCGAGCAGGGGAATAGTGAAAAACTGTTTTTT.

The DNA for the CDR3 is TGTGCCAGCAGCCAAGGACCTAGGGTAGGCTACACCTTC. Its protein is CASSQGPRVGYTF. The chain links TRBV3-1 (or the pseudogene TRBV3-2) to TRBJ1-2; the D is unclear. Germline V gives CDR1 LGHDT, CDR2 YNNKEL (reference sequence). The CDR3 spans 13 residues. V dropped 1 base and J dropped 8 bases, with 11 bases sitting between them.

The chain uses TRBV6-5 and TRBJ1-4; D call uncertain. Germline V gene sequence: CDR1 MNHEY, CDR2 SVGAGI. Trimming shortened V by 0 bases and J by 12 bases, and 17 bases separated the two germline ends. The CDR3 extends over 15 amino acids. The CDR3 spells CASSYSPPSRTQLFF. The CDR3 nucleotides are TGTGCCAGCAGTTACTCGCCGCCTTCGAGGACTCAACTGTTTTTT.

The rearrangement joins TRBV18 to TRBJ1-6; D uncertain. The length of the CDR3 is 16 residues. Germline V gives CDR1 KGHSH, CDR2 LQKENI. V was clipped by 5 bases and J by 10 bases, with 21 bases between them. The CDR3 region has the DNA TGTGCCAGCTCAGCCGATGAAAGGACTGTTGGATCACCCCTCCACTTT. The encoded protein is CASSADERTVGSPLHF.

The rearrangement uses TRBV6-1 and TRBJ2-6; tentatively, D is TRBD1 (6 bases). Looked up from germline, CDR1 is MNHNS and CDR2 is SASEGT. The germline V and J ends were trimmed by 2 bases and 3 bases, with 8 bases remaining between them. The CDR3 is made up of 15 amino acids. The CDR3: CASSEPGDGANVLTF. The DNA of the CDR3 is TGTGCCAGCAGTGAACCAGGGGATGGGGCCAACGTCCTGACTTTC.

The chain carries TRBV6-4 and TRBJ2-3; 9 positions match TRBD2. V was clipped by 2 bases and J by 6 bases; unmatched bases: 9. Germline-derived CDR1 and CDR2 are MRHNA and SNTAGT. The CDR3 consists of 16 residues. CDR3 sequence reads: CASSDRAGGEGDTQYF. The CDR3 region has the DNA TGTGCCAGCAGTGACCGAGCGGGAGGTGAGGGGGATACGCAGTATTTT.

This clone was recorded only once. The rearrangement joins TRBV6-5 to TRBJ2-1, with D unresolved. CDR3 length: 12 residues. Trimming took 4 bases from V and 7 from J, leaving 8 bases between them. Per the germline V gene, CDR1 is MNHEY and CDR2 is SVGAGI. This CDR3 is CASSFTGNEQFF. The CDR3 DNA reads as TGTGCCAGCAGTTTCACCGGAAATGAGCAGTTCTTC.

J is TRBJ2-7 and V is TRBV29-1, with TRBD1 matching over 8 bases. The germline V gene encodes CDR1 SQVTM and CDR2 ANQGSEA. The CDR3 consists of 13 residues. After removal of 6 bases from V and 1 base from J, the junction contained 5 bases not matched to a gene. The CDR3 loop is CSVLGTGSYEQYF. The CDR3 DNA follows: TGCAGCGTACTCGGGACAGGATCCTACGAGCAGTACTTC.

V is TRBV5-1 and J is TRBJ2-3, with 8 bases aligning to TRBD1. The CDR3 is made up of 13 amino acids. CDR1 and CDR2 (germline): SGHRS, YFSETQ. Trimming cost V 8 bases and J 5 bases; bases outside gene matches: 7. This CDR3 is CASLQGVGDTQYF. CDR3 sequence (DNA): TGCGCCAGTCTACAGGGGGTAGGAGATACGCAGTATTTT.

The V call is TRBV6-4, the J call TRBJ2-7; no reliable D call. Trimming removed 4 bases at V and 3 bases at J, with 10 bases between. The germline gives CDR1 MRHNA, CDR2 SNTAGT. The CDR3 is 13 residues long. The CDR3 coding sequence is TGTGCCAGCAGTGGCTACAAAAACTACGAGCAGTACTTC. Protein: CASSGYKNYEQYF.